The following is a T cell receptor (beta chain) sequence with its context. This clonotype was observed many times. The antigen this receptor binds is unknown. No base qualities exist here, and no much larger clone lies one base off it. Per the germline V gene (reference sequence), DFQATT is the CDR1 and SNEGSKA is the CDR2. From the cysteine up to the phenylalanine, the CDR3 has a length of 11 residues. The entry retains the CDR3 DNA only, 33 bases that are in frame from base 1. V and J lose 1 base and 9 bases, and a span of 7 bases separates them. This sample was taken from a study of human T cells and chemical hapten exposure listed by TCRdb under 2021. About the investigation overall: For sensitization, 2% DPC in acetone was applied to an approximately 2 cm by approximately 2 cm area of upper inner arm skin. Throughout the study period of roughly 24 weeks, patients also received therapeutic DPC doses to the scalp every week. Patch tests used Finn chambers with 0.01% DPC on the upper back, scored after 6 days by International Contact Dermatitis Research Group standards. The patient cohort, mostly female, included alopecia areata with under or over 50% scalp involvement, alopecia totalis and alopecia universalis. Libraries were combined into a pool for sequencing, and differences in TCR yield between samples came mainly from small differences in library volumes within the pool. Peripheral blood TCR repertoire changes were tracked in vivo in alopecia patients during primary and secondary sensitization to the hapten diphenylcyclopropenone (DPC). Blood samples were taken from patients before sensitization (week 0) and then at 2, 6 and about 24 weeks after DPC sensitization. About 27 alopecia patients gave blood for TCR sequencing at one to four time points (pre-sensitization, 2, 6 and 24 weeks).

Broader findings and caveats from the paper: Alopecia, a presumed autoimmune disease, was present in all patients, so the immune response of the patients might differ from that of healthy individuals. After repeated subsampling, the strength of the expansion versus patch-test correlation and the threshold at which it became significant changed. Expanded TCRs formed significantly more large CDR3 similarity clusters than pre-sensitization or healthy control sets, consistent with antigen-driven responses. No change with DPC sensitization was found in the number of TCRs above 1 in 1000 frequency, and no evidence of global repertoire structure alterations was found. Patch test score correlated positively with the number of PT1 expanded TCRs, reaching significance at thresholds 8, 16 and 32 but not at 4.

The label giving this sample's time point can be read as: patch test 3, about 24 weeks after DPC sensitization. The sample's treatment or condition label is to be understood as: therapeutic diphenylcyclopropenone sensitization with weekly scalp DPC. At each patch-test visit, blood was drawn before the patch test was applied. Eligible patients were aged 18 to 70, diagnosed with alopecia, deemed suitable for DPC therapy, and excluded if pregnant. Total RNA was isolated from unfractionated whole blood collected in Tempus Blood RNA tubes. Libraries were built with RACE. Sequencing used a NextSeq 500. During library preparation, unique molecular identifiers were attached to individual cDNA molecules so that TCRs could be counted in a quantitative, reproducible way. Both TCR alpha and TCR beta chains were sequenced from each blood RNA sample. The study's own analysis went as follows. A median of approximately 100,000 TCRs per sample was observed, with a range of roughly 20,000 to 700,000. The Decombinator software suite was used to annotate the V, J and CDR3 of the TCR reads. For PS versus PT1 abundance plots, all samples were subsampled to the same number of TCRs (28,000). TCRs were defined as expanded if absent before sensitization and observed at least eight times at the 2-week time point. TCRdb reworked the public reads: Q25 trimming with fastp, MiXCR clone assembly, productive beta chains retained. One record per CDR3 amino acid sequence lists the most common genes and DNA. Clone size and V and J calls follow TCRdb, not the original study. The sample data list 150,000 to 200,000 distinct CDR3 sequences, and roughly 25% of these were observed just once. The ten largest make up around 1.9% of the sample.

The receptor comes from a woman aged 18-35 years with alopecia areata. Some clones in this sample may be carry-over from other donors' samples. The material sequenced was whole blood, taken in connection with sensitization to the hapten diphenylcyclopropenone (DPC). Recombination linked TRBV20-1 to TRBJ1-5; the D gene remains uncertain. The CDR3 protein sequence reads: CSARVTGPQHF. Here is the DNA: TGCAGTGCTAGAGTTACCGGGCCCCAGCATTTT.